This TCR beta chain was captured by sequencing in a study of blood T cell repertoires in COVID-19. In the study overall: Italy, Spain and the United States were the sources of the convalescent and acute COVID-19 samples. PBMCs, B-cell-depleted T cells, or T cells provided the cDNA or gDNA that made up the material.

The V gene lost 1 base and the J gene lost 4 bases, with 15 bases spanning the gap. The CDR3 extends over 16 amino acids. The germline CDR1 and CDR2 sequences are SEHNR and FQNEAQ (reference sequence). In the authors' methods: Cell counts per sample came from amplifying reference gene primers. Using immunoSEQ multiplex PCR, the repertoire was profiled, and TCRdb retains in-frame clones only, with some absent. The V and J calls and the clone size are those of that table, but D and trimming were determined from the DNA. The sample yields around 190,000 clones, roughly 88% seen once. The rearrangement joins TRBV7-9 to TRBJ2-3; maybe TRBD2 (6 bases). The sample was peripheral blood. The clonotype comes from a human donor in a cohort sampled during active COVID-19. The CDR3 DNA follows: TGTGCCAGCAGCTTAGGTCGCAGGTGGGGGGCAGATACGCAGTATTTT. This gives the protein CASSLGRRWGADTQYF. Full variable domain (remainder filled in from reference TRBV7-9 and TRBJ2-3): DTGVSQNPRHKITKRGQNVTFRCDPISEHNRLYWYRQTLGQGPEFLTYFQNEAQLEKSRLLSDRFSAERPKGSFSTLEIQRTEQGDSAMYLCASSLGRRWGADTQYFGPGTRLTVL.